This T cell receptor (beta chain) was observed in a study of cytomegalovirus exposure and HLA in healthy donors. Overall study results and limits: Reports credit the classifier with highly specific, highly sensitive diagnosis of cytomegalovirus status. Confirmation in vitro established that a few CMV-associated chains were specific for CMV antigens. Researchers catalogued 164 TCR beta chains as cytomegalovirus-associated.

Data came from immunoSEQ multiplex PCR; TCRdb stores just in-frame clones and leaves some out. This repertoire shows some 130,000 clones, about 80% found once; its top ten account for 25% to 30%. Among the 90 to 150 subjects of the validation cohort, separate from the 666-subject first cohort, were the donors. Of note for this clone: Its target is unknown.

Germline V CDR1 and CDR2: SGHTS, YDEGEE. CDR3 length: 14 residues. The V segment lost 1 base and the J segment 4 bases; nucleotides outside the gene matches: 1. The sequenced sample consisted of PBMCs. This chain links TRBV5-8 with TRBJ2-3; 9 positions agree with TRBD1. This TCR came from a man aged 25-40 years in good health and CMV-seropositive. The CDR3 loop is CASSLRTGADTQYF. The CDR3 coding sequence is TGTGCCAGCAGCTTGCGGACAGGGGCAGATACGCAGTATTTT.